A single count supports the clone carrying this TCR beta chain. Patients at the Seattle site were enrolled during active infection and followed longitudinally. The data are from a study of blood T cell repertoires in COVID-19. Study at large: Samples came from the United States, Italy and Spain, spanning acute and convalescent COVID-19. The analysed material was cDNA or gDNA that came from T cells, B-cell-depleted T cells, or PBMCs.

In the study's own analysis: Amplification from reference gene primers served as the basis for estimated nucleated cell counts. The table came from immunoSEQ multiplex PCR; TCRdb's copy has only in-frame clones and leaves some out. The V and J calls and clone size are taken from that table; D and trimming were inferred from the DNA. The table has almost 300,000 clones, nearly 90% seen once; the top ten hold approximately 10%. CDR1 is SNHLY and CDR2 is FYNNEI in the germline V gene. The CDR3 length is 14 residues. Deletions cut 3 bases from V and 2 bases from J, with 10 bases between. The clonotype comes from a woman aged 25 to 45 with COVID-19, enrolled during active disease. V is TRBV2 and J is TRBJ2-5, with D possibly being TRBD2 (5 bases). The sequencing sample was made of peripheral blood. The chain's CDR3 is CASSDPGEQETQYF. The CDR3 DNA is TGTGCCAGCAGTGATCCCGGGGAGCAAGAGACCCAGTACTTC.